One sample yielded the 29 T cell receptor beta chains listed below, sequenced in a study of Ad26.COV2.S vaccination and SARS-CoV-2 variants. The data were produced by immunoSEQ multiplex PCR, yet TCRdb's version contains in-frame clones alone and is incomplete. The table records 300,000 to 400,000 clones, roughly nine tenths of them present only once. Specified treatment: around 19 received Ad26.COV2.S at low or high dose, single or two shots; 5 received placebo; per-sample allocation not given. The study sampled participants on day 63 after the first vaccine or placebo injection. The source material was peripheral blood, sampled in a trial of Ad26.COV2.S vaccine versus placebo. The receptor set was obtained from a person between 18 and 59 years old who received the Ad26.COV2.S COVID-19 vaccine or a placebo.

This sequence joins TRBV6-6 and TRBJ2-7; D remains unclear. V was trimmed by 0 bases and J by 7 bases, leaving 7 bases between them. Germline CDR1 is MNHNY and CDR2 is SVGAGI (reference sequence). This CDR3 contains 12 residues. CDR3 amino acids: CASSYSSEEQYF. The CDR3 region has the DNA TGTGCCAGCAGTTACTCCTCCGAAGAGCAGTACTTC.

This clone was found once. CDR3 sequence: CASSHRDRGGGYTF. DNA of the CDR3: TGTGCCAGCAGCCACCGGGACAGGGGAGGTGGCTACACCTTC. The genes are TRBV3-1 (or the pseudogene TRBV3-2) and TRBJ1-2; 10 bases match TRBD1. CDR1 is LGHDT and CDR2 is YNNKEL in the germline V gene (reference sequence). Unmatched junction bases numbered 5, after V lost 3 bases and J lost 7 bases. The CDR3 is 14 residues long.

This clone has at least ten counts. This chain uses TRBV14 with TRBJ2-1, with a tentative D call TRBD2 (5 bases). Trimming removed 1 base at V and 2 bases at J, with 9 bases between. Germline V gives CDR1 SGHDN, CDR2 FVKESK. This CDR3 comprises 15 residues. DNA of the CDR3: TGTGCCAGCAGCCAAGCTACCGGGGCCTACAATGAGCAGTTCTTC. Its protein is CASSQATGAYNEQFF.

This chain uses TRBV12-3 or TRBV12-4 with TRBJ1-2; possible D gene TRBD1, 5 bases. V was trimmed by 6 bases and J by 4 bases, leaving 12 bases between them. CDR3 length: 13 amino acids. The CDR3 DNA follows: TGTGCCAGCAGAGACAGTTTTAGCTATGGCTACACCTTC. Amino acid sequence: CASRDSFSYGYTF.

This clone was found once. CDR3 residues: CASSLVGGNEKLFF. The CDR3 DNA follows: TGTGCCAGCAGCTTAGTAGGCGGGAATGAAAAACTGTTTTTT. V gene TRBV11-2 combines with J gene TRBJ1-4, with no clear D. Germline CDR1 and CDR2: SGHAT and FQNNGV. Trimming pared 1 base from V and 5 bases from J, leaving 8 bases between. The CDR3 runs 14 residues.

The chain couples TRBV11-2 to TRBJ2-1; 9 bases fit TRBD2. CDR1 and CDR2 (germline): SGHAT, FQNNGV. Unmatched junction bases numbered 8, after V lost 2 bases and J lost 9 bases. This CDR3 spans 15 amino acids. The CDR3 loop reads CASSLRGGRASEQFF. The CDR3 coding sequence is TGTGCCAGCAGCTTAAGGGGCGGGAGGGCAAGTGAGCAGTTCTTC. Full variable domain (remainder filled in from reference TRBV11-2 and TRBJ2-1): EAGVAQSPRYKIIEKRQSVAFWCNPISGHATLYWYQQILGQGPKLLIQFQNNGVVDDSQLPKDRFSAERLKGVDSTLKIQPAKLEDSAVYLCASSLRGGRASEQFFGPGTRLTVL.

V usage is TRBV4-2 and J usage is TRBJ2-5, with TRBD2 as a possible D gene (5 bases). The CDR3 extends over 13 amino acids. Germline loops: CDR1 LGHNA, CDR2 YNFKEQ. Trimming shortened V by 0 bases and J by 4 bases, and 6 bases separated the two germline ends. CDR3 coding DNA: TGTGCCAGCAGCCAAGATCTAGCAGAGACCCAGTACTTC. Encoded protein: CASSQDLAETQYF.

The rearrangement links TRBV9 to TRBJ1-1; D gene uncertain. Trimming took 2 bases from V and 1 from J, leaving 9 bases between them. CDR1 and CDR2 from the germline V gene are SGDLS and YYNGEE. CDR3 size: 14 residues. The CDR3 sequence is CASSVSGTNTEAFF. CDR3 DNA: TGTGCCAGCAGCGTTTCAGGCACGAACACTGAAGCTTTCTTT.

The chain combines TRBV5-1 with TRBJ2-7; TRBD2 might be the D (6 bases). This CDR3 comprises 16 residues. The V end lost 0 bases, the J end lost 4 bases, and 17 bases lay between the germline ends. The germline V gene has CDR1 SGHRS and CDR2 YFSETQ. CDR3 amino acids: CASSLEASEAWYEQYF. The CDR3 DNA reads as TGCGCCAGCAGCTTGGAGGCTAGCGAGGCGTGGTACGAGCAGTACTTC.

The CDR3 coding sequence is TGCGCCAGCAGCTTGGAGGGGGAGGGTTGGTACTACGAGCAGTACTTC. Translation gives CASSLEGEGWYYEQYF. The chain joins TRBV5-1 to TRBJ2-7, with D perhaps TRBD2 (7 bases). Trimming removed 0 bases from V and 3 bases from J, with 16 bases in between. This CDR3 is 16 amino acids long. Germline V gene data show CDR1 as SGHRS and CDR2 as YFSETQ. The variable domain in full, with the rest retrieved from reference TRBV5-1 and TRBJ2-7, is KAGVTQTPRYLIKTRGQQVTLSCSPISGHRSVSWYQQTPGQGLQFLFEYFSETQRNKGNFPGRFSGRQFSNSRSEMNVSTLELGDSALYLCASSLEGEGWYYEQYFGPGTRLTVT.

The DNA of the CDR3 is TGTGCCAGCAGCCCGGGACTAGCGGGACGCGAGCAGTACTTC. Encoded protein: CASSPGLAGREQYF. The gene calls are TRBV7-3 and TRBJ2-7; TRBD2 matches at 13 bases. The J segment lost 6 bases and the V segment lost 5 bases, leaving 4 bases of the junction unmatched. Germline V gene data show CDR1 as SGHTA and CDR2 as FQGTGA. CDR3 length equals 14 residues.

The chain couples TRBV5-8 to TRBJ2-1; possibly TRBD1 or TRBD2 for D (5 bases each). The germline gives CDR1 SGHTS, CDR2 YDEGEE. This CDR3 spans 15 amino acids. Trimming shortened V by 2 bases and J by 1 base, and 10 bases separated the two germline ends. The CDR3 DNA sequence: TGTGCCAGCAGCTTCGGGACGGCTTCCTACAATGAGCAGTTCTTC. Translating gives CASSFGTASYNEQFF.

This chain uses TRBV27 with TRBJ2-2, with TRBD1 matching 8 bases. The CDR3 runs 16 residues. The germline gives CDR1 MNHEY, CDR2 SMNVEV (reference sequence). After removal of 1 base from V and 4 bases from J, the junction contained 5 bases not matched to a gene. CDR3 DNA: TGTGCCAGCAGTTTATTCGACAGGGGTGGCACCGGGGAGCTGTTTTTT. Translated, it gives CASSLFDRGGTGELFF.

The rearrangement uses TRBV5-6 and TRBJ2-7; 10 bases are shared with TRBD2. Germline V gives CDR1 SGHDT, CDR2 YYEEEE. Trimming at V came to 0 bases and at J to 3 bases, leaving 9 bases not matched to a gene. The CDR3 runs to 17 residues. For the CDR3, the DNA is TGTGCCAGCAGCTTGGTCAAAGCGGGAGGGCGAGACTACGAGCAGTACTTC. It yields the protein CASSLVKAGGRDYEQYF.

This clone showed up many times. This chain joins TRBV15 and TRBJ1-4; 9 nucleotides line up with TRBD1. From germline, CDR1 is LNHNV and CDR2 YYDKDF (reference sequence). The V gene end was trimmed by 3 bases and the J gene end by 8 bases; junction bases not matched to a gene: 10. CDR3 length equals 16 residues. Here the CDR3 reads CATSRVTTGGAEKLFF. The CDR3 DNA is TGTGCCACCAGCAGGGTTACGACAGGGGGAGCCGAAAAACTGTTTTTT.

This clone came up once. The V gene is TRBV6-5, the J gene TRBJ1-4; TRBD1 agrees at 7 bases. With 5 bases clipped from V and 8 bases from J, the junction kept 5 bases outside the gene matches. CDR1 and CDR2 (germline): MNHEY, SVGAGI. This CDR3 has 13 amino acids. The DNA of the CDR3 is TGTGCCAGCAGTAATCGACAGGGAGAAAAACTGTTTTTT. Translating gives CASSNRQGEKLFF.

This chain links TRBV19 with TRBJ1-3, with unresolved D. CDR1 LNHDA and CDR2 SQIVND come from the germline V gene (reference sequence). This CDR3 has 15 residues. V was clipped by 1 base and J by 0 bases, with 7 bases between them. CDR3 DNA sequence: TGTGCCAGTAGTATAGTTGGGGTCTCTGGAAACACCATATATTTT. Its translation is CASSIVGVSGNTIYF.

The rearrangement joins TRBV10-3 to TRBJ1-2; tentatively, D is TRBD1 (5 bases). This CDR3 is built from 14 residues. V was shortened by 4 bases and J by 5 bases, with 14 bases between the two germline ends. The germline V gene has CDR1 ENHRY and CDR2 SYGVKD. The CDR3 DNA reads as TGTGCCATCAGTGTCTCGGGGGATTTGTATGGCTACACCTTC. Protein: CAISVSGDLYGYTF.

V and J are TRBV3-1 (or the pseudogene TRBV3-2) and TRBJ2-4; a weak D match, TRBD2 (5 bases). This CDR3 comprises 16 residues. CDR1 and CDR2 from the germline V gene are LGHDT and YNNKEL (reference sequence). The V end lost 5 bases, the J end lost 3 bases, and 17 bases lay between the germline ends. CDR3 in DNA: TGTGCCAGCAGCACGGTCTCGAGGGTAGACAAAAACATTCAGTACTTC. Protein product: CASSTVSRVDKNIQYF.

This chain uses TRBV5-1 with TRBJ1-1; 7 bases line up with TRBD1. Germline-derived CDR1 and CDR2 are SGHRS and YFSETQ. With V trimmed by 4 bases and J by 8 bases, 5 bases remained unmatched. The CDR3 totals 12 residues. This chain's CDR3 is CASSRQGGEAFF. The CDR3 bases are TGCGCCAGCAGCCGACAGGGCGGGGAAGCTTTCTTT.

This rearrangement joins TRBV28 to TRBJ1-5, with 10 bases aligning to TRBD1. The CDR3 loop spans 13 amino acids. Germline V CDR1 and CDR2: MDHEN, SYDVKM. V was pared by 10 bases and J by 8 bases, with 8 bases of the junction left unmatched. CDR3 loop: CAIDRGLIEPQHF. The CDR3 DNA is TGTGCCATAGACAGGGGGCTGATCGAGCCCCAGCATTTT.

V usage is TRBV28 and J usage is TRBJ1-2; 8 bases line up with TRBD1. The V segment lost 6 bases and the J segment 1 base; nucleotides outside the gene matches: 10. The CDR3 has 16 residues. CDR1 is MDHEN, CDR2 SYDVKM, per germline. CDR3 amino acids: CASSQGTGGFNYGYTF. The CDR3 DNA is TGTGCCAGCAGCCAGGGTACAGGGGGTTTTAACTATGGCTACACCTTC.

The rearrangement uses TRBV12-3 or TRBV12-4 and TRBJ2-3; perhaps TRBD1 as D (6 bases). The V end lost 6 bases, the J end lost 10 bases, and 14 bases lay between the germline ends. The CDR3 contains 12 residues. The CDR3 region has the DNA TGTGCCAGCAGCCGGGACACTCGGCCGCAGTATTTT. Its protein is CASSRDTRPQYF.

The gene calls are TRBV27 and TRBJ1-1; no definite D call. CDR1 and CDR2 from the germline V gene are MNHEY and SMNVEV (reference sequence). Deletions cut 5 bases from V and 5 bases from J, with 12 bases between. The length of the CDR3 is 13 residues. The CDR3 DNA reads TGTGCCAGCAGTCCGAGTGGCAGTACTGAAGCTTTCTTT. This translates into CASSPSGSTEAFF.

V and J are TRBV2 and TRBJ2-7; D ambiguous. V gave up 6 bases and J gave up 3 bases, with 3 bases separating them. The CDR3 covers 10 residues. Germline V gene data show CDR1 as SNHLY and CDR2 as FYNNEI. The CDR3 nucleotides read TGTGCCAGCAGGGACTACGAGCAGTACTTC. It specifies CASRDYEQYF.

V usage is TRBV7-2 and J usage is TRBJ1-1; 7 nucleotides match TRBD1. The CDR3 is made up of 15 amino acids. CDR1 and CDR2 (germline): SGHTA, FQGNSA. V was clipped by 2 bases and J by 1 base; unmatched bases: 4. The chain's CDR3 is CASSLKRQGNTEAFF. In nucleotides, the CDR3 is TGTGCCAGCAGCTTAAAGAGACAGGGGAACACTGAAGCTTTCTTT.

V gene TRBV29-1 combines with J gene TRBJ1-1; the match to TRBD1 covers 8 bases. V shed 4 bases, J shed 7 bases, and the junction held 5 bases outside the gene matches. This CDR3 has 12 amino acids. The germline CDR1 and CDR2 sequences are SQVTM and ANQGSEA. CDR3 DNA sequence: TGCAGCGTTGGGGACAGGCGGGATGAAGCTTTCTTT. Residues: CSVGDRRDEAFF.

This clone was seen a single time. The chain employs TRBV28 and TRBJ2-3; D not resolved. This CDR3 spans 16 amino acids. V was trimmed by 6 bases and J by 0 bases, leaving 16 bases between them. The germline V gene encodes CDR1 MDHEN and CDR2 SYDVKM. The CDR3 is CASSLSGLTSTDTQYF. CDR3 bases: TGTGCCAGCAGCCTCTCCGGGCTCACTAGCACAGATACGCAGTATTTT.

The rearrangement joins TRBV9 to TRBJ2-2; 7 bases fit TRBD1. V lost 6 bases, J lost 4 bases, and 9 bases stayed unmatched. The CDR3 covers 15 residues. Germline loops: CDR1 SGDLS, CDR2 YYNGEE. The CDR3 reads CASKGGLGVTGELFF. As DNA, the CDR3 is TGTGCCAGCAAAGGGGGCTTAGGAGTCACCGGGGAGCTGTTTTTT.